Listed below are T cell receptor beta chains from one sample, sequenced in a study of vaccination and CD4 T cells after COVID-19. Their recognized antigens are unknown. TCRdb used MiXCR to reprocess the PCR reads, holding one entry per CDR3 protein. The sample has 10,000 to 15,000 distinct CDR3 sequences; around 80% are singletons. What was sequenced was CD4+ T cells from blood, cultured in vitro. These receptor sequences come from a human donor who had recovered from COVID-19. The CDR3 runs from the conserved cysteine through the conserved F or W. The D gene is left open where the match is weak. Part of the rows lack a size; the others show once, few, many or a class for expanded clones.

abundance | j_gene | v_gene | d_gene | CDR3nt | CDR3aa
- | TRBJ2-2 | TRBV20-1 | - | TGCAGTGCTAGAGGGAGAGAGACCGGGGAGCTGTTTTTT | CSARGRETGELFF
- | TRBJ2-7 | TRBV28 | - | TGTGCCAGCACCACGACACTACCCTACGAGCAGTACTTC | CASTTTLPYEQYF
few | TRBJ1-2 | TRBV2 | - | TGTGCCAGCAGTGAGGGGGGAAGGGGCTACACCTTC | CASSEGGRGYTF
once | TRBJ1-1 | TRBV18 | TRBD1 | TGTGCCAGCTCACCGACAGGGCCCGAAGAAGCTTTCTTT | CASSPTGPEEAFF
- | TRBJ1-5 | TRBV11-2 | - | TGTGCCAGCAGCCCCGGGACATTCGATCAGCCCCAGCATTTT | CASSPGTFDQPQHF
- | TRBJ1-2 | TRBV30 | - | TGTGCCTGGAGCCCAGGAGTCAACTATGGCTACACCTTC | CAWSPGVNYGYTF
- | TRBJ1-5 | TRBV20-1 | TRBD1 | TGCAGTGCTAGGTCGACAGGGGAAGGGAGCAATCAGCCCCAGCATTTT | CSARSTGEGSNQPQHF
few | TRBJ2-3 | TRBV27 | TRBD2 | TGTGCCAGCAGAGAACGACTAGCGGGCGGCACAGATACGCAGTATTTT | CASRERLAGGTDTQYF
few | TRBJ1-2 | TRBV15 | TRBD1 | TGTGCCACCAGCAGAGATGGGACAGGGGGCAGCTATGGCTACACCTTC | CATSRDGTGGSYGYTF
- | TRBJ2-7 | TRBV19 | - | TGTGCCTCGGCCCCGATGTATTATTCCTACGAGCAGTACTTC | CASAPMYYSYEQYF
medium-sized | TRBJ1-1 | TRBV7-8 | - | TGTGCCAGCAGCTTAGAAGGGGGGAACACTGAAGCTTTCTTT | CASSLEGGNTEAFF
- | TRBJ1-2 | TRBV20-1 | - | TGCAGGGCTAGGGTCCAGGGCAACTATGGCTACACCTTC | CRARVQGNYGYTF
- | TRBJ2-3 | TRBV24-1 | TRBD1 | TGTGCCACCAGTGCCCGGACAGGGAAAGTGACAGATACGCAGTATTTT | CATSARTGKVTDTQYF
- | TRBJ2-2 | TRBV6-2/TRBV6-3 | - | TGTGCCAGCAGTTTCGGGAACACCGGGGAGCTGTTTTTT | CASSFGNTGELFF
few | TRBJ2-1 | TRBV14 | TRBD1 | TGTGCCAGCAGCCAAGATCCGGACAGGGCGTTCTTC | CASSQDPDRAFF
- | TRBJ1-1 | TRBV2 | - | TGTGCCAGCAGTCTAGACGGACCCCGGGGTCAAGCTTTCTTT | CASSLDGPRGQAFF
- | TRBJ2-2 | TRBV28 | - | TGTGCCAGCAAGGTGGACCCGCGATCCACCGGGGAGCTGTTTTTT | CASKVDPRSTGELFF
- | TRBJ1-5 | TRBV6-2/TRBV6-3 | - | TGTGCCAGCAGTTACTCCTACCTTGGGACGCCCGGATCTAGGCCCCAGCATTTT | CASSYSYLGTPGSRPQHF
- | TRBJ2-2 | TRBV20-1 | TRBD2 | TGCAGTGCTAGTACCGGGAGGACAACCGGGGAGCTGTTTTTT | CSASTGRTTGELFF
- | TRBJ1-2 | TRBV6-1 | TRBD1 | TGTGCCAGCAGCCGAGGACAGGGGGACTATGGCTACACCTTC | CASSRGQGDYGYTF
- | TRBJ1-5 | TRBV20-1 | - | TGCAGTGCTAGACCCTGGCAGGATGGTCAGCCCCAGCATTTT | CSARPWQDGQPQHF
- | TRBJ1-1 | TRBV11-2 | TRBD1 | TGTGCCAGCAGCTCGAGGCCCAGGGGGCAAACTGAAGCTTTCTTT | CASSSRPRGQTEAFF
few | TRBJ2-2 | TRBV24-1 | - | TGTGCCACCAGGAGCTATTACACCGGGGAGCTGTTTTTT | CATRSYYTGELFF
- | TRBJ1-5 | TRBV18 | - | TGTGCCAGCTCACTGGCAAGGAGGCAGCCCCAGCATTTT | CASSLARRQPQHF